These 8 T cell receptor beta chains came from one sample sequenced in a study of blood T cells in healthy people across ages. Alongside a J-beta primer mix, a sample-barcoded 5' primer served in a second PCR lasting about 7 to 11 cycles. TCRdb used MiXCR to reprocess the 5' RACE reads, holding one entry per CDR3 protein. This table has 1,100,000 or so distinct CDR3 sequences, roughly 45% appearing once. The source material was blood. The receptor source for this set is a woman aged 60 to 75 in good health.

This clonotype was seen a few times. The rearrangement uses TRBV5-1 and TRBJ2-7, with D hard to call. The length of the CDR3 is 13 residues. Deletions cut 6 bases from V and 0 bases from J, with 10 bases between. The germline V gene has CDR1 SGHRS and CDR2 YFSETQ. Written as DNA, the CDR3 is TGCGCCAGCACCGCAGAGTTCTCCTACGAGCAGTACTTC. This sequence encodes CASTAEFSYEQYF.

This chain links TRBV20-1 with TRBJ2-7; D is unresolved. The CDR3 covers 15 residues. Germline assignment: CDR1 DFQATT and CDR2 SNEGSKA (reference sequence). V lost 2 bases, J lost 3 bases, and 17 bases lay in between. The CDR3 DNA reads TGCAGTGCTAGAAGGGTAGAAATAGCTGACTACGAGCAGTACTTC. Translation gives CSARRVEIADYEQYF.

A single count supports this clonotype. The V and J genes are TRBV7-9 and TRBJ2-7; possibly TRBD1 for D (6 bases). V lost 1 base and J 1 base, leaving 11 bases between the germline ends. CDR1 is SEHNR and CDR2 is FQNEAQ in the germline V gene (reference sequence). This CDR3 comprises 15 residues. CDR3 DNA sequence: TGTGCCAGCAGCTTAGTCAGGGACAAGTCCTACGAGCAGTACTTC. Protein: CASSLVRDKSYEQYF.

V gene TRBV9 combines with J gene TRBJ1-2; TRBD1 matches 7 bases. V shed 3 bases, J shed 3 bases, and the junction held 11 bases outside the gene matches. The CDR3 consists of 16 residues. Per germline, CDR1 SGDLS and CDR2 YYNGEE. This CDR3 reads CASSGLRGEVDYGYTF. Here the CDR3 DNA reads TGTGCCAGCAGCGGCCTCAGGGGGGAAGTAGACTATGGCTACACCTTC.

The J gene is TRBJ1-2, the V gene TRBV25-1, with a tentative D call TRBD1 (5 bases). The CDR3 sequence is 16 residues long. Germline CDR1 and CDR2: MGHDK and SYGVNS. The V end lost 1 base, the J end lost 5 bases, and 17 bases lay between the germline ends. DNA of the CDR3: TGTGCCAGCAGTGAATTACCCGGACACGGGGGGTATGGCTACACCTTC. Translating gives CASSELPGHGGYGYTF.

This clonotype has only a few counts. The rearrangement uses TRBV20-1 and TRBJ2-5; 8 bases map to TRBD2. CDR3 size: 12 residues. The V gene's germline CDR1 is DFQATT and CDR2 SNEGSKA (reference sequence). The trim removed 6 bases at V and 5 bases at J, leaving 5 bases unmatched. The CDR3 DNA is TGCAGTGCCGAAGCGGGAGCGGAGACCCAGTACTTC. Translating gives CSAEAGAETQYF.

Regarding this clonotype: The limits of the CDR3 on the DNA are not certain, so only TCRdb's listed CDR3 is given. The V gene is TRBV21-1, the J gene TRBJ1-3. TRBV21-1 is a pseudogene. The length of the CDR3 is 14 amino acids, counting both ends. The CDR3 loop reads CASSKVGFGNTIYF.

The chain joins TRBV3-1 to TRBJ2-3, with D unclear. With 4 bases removed from V and 2 bases from J, the gap between germline ends came to 7 bases. Per the germline V gene, CDR1 is LGHDT and CDR2 is YNNKEL (reference sequence). The CDR3 runs to 13 residues. CDR3 in DNA: TGTGCCAGCAGCCGCCGGGTCACAGATACGCAGTATTTT. Protein: CASSRRVTDTQYF.